A single sample is the source of the 15 T cell receptor beta chains below, sequenced in a study of T cell responses to AZD1222 COVID-19 vaccine. Some clones are missing from TCRdb's copy, which holds only in-frame ones; the method was immunoSEQ multiplex PCR. The sample records roughly 100,000 clones, about 89% being singletons. Specimen: peripheral blood, collected on day 0 of AZD1222 vaccination. These receptors came from an adult in good health.

The chain combines TRBV4-1 with TRBJ1-1, with D possibly being TRBD1 (5 bases). V was clipped by 0 bases and J by 9 bases, with 20 bases between them. The CDR3 totals 16 residues. Germline assignment: CDR1 MGHRA and CDR2 YSYEKL. This CDR3 reads CASSQEGTVIDPKAFF. The CDR3 DNA reads as TGCGCCAGCAGCCAAGAAGGGACCGTAATAGACCCAAAAGCTTTCTTT.

V and J are TRBV2 and TRBJ2-7; D ambiguous. Germline CDR1 is SNHLY and CDR2 is FYNNEI. The CDR3 length is 13 residues. Trimming left V 5 bases short and J 2 bases short, with 10 bases between. CDR3 DNA: TGTGCCAGCAGTTTCCAAGGACCCTACGAGCAGTACTTC. This codes for CASSFQGPYEQYF. The entire variable domain, with the rest obtained from reference TRBV2 and TRBJ2-7, is as follows: EPEVTQTPSHQVTQMGQEVILRCVPISNHLYFYWYRQILGQKVEFLVSFYNNEISEKSEIFDDQFSVERPDGSNFTLKIRSTKLEDSAMYFCASSFQGPYEQYFGPGTRLTVT.

This clone has just one count. This sequence joins TRBV7-8 and TRBJ1-4; possibly TRBD1 for D (6 bases). This CDR3 comprises 15 residues. Germline-derived CDR1 and CDR2 are SGHVS and FQNEAQ. Trimming left V 1 base short and J 5 bases short, with 11 bases between. For the CDR3, the DNA is TGTGCCAGCAGCTTAGGGTTGGGGGCCAATGAAAAACTGTTTTTT. Translation gives CASSLGLGANEKLFF.

V usage is TRBV30 and J usage is TRBJ1-2, with D perhaps matching TRBD1 (6 bases). The CDR3 consists of 13 residues. The V and J ends lost 0 bases and 4 bases respectively, with 9 bases between them. Germline CDR1 and CDR2: GTSNPN and SVGIG (reference sequence). Here the CDR3 reads CAWSVGQPYGYTF. CDR3 coding DNA: TGTGCCTGGAGTGTTGGACAGCCCTATGGCTACACCTTC.

DNA for the CDR3: TGTGCCATCAGTGAAGGAGCTCTTTCCTATGGCTACACCTTC. Its translation: CAISEGALSYGYTF. V gene TRBV10-3 combines with J gene TRBJ1-2, with D unresolved. The CDR3 is made up of 14 amino acids. The V gene lost 3 bases and the J gene lost 4 bases, with 12 bases spanning the gap. Germline V gives CDR1 ENHRY, CDR2 SYGVKD.

CDR3 loop: CASSPGGAETQYF. The CDR3 DNA is TGTGCCAGCTCACCGGGCGGGGCAGAGACCCAGTACTTC. V is TRBV18 and J is TRBJ2-5; weak D call: TRBD2 (6 bases). CDR3 size: 13 residues. Deletions cut 3 bases from V and 4 bases from J, with 9 bases between. CDR1 is KGHSH, CDR2 LQKENI, per germline.

This rearrangement joins TRBV4-1 to TRBJ2-1; tentative D call: TRBD2 (5 bases). Germline CDR1 reads MGHRA; CDR2 reads YSYEKL. This CDR3 has 13 residues. Trimming stripped 1 base from V and 8 bases from J, with 9 bases between. CDR3 DNA sequence: TGCGCCAGCAGCCAAGTCCGGGGAGATGAGCAGTTCTTC. It yields the protein CASSQVRGDEQFF.

DNA of the CDR3: TGTGCCAGCAGCTCCCCGACTCTGAACACTGAAGCTTTCTTT. Encoded protein: CASSSPTLNTEAFF. V usage is TRBV13 and J usage is TRBJ1-1; D is uncertain. Trimming stripped 4 bases from V and 0 bases from J, with 9 bases between. The V gene's germline CDR1 is PRHDT and CDR2 FYEKMQ (reference sequence). CDR3 length: 14 amino acids. Filled out from reference TRBV13 and TRBJ1-1, the complete variable domain reads AAGVIQSPRHLIKEKRETATLKCYPIPRHDTVYWYQQGPGQDPQFLISFYEKMQSDKGSIPDRFSAQQFSDYHSELNMSSLELGDSALYFCASSSPTLNTEAFFGQGTRLTVV.

The V call is TRBV18, the J call TRBJ1-1; 8 nucleotides line up with TRBD1. CDR3 size: 16 residues. The ends lost 2 bases at V and 1 base at J; junction bases unmatched: 6. The V gene's germline CDR1 is KGHSH and CDR2 LQKENI. CDR3 coding DNA: TGTGCCAGCTCACCAATGGACAGGGTTTGGAACACTGAAGCTTTCTTT. Translated: CASSPMDRVWNTEAFF.

The V and J genes are TRBV29-1 and TRBJ1-1; D may be TRBD1 (5 bases). Trimming took off 7 bases at V and 1 base at J, with 16 bases between the two ends. The germline V gene encodes CDR1 SQVTM and CDR2 ANQGSEA. CDR3 length: 14 amino acids. CDR3 amino acids: CSGGESNPNTEAFF. The CDR3 nucleotides are TGCAGCGGGGGGGAGTCCAACCCGAACACTGAAGCTTTCTTT.

The genes are TRBV3-1 (or the pseudogene TRBV3-2) and TRBJ1-6, with D uncertain. The CDR3 spans 15 residues. Germline CDR1 reads LGHDT; CDR2 reads YNNKEL (reference sequence). Trimming removed 7 bases at V and 4 bases at J, with 14 bases between. The CDR3 nucleotides are TGTGCCAGCACCCCAGCCGCGGGGTATAATTCACCCCTCCACTTT. It codes for CASTPAAGYNSPLHF.

The chain couples TRBV5-5 to TRBJ2-3, with TRBD2 identical over 7 bases. Unmatched junction bases numbered 8, after V lost 0 bases and J lost 4 bases. From germline, CDR1 is SGHKS and CDR2 YYEKEE (reference sequence). The CDR3 has 16 amino acids. As DNA, the CDR3 is TGTGCCAGCAGCTTGGGGACTAGTGGTGTGTCAGATACGCAGTATTTT. Its translation: CASSLGTSGVSDTQYF.

The gene calls are TRBV6-5 and TRBJ2-5; the match to TRBD1 covers 7 bases. Trimming at V came to 2 bases and at J to 4 bases, leaving 7 bases not matched to a gene. Looked up from germline, CDR1 is MNHEY and CDR2 is SVGAGI. The CDR3 has 15 amino acids. The CDR3 region has the DNA TGTGCCAGCAGTTACCAGAGAACAGGGGTAGAGACCCAGTACTTC. Translation: CASSYQRTGVETQYF.

The rearrangement joins TRBV4-1 to TRBJ1-1; D gene uncertain. The ends were cut back, 3 bases at V and 5 bases at J, with 16 bases in the middle. This CDR3 region has 15 residues. In germline, CDR1 is MGHRA, CDR2 YSYEKL. CDR3 DNA: TGCGCCAGCAGCCAGGCTACAAGGGAGGTTACTGAAGCTTTCTTT. This translates into CASSQATREVTEAFF.

The chain recombines TRBV5-1 with TRBJ2-3; D remains unclear. The CDR3 has 15 amino acids. Per the germline V gene, CDR1 is SGHRS and CDR2 is YFSETQ. Trimming stripped 0 bases from V and 0 bases from J, with 8 bases between. The CDR3 nucleotides read TGCGCCAGCAGCTTGGCGCTCGGTAGCACAGATACGCAGTATTTT. Translated: CASSLALGSTDTQYF.